This T cell receptor (beta chain) was sequenced during a study of PD-L1 blockade in urothelial cancer. Findings and caveats of the study: Tumor material consisted of one FFPE sample per patient, not collected immediately before treatment.

This table comes from immunoSEQ multiplex PCR, and its TCRdb copy is limited to in-frame clones, with some not included. This table has hundreds of clones, 35% to 45% appearing once. This CDR3 is built from 13 residues. Germline V CDR1 and CDR2: LNHDA, SQIVND (reference sequence). The junction had 1 base not matched to a gene; V was cut back by 6 bases and J by 1 base. This clone appeared a single time. Antigen: not known. The rearrangement joins TRBV19 to TRBJ2-5; TRBD2 matches at 8 bases. The source is a man aged 65 to 85 with urothelial cancer. The sequences come from tumor tissue, collected before atezolizumab (anti-PD-L1) treatment. In DNA form, the CDR3 reads TGTGCCAGTAGCGGGACTAGCCAAGAGACCCAGTACTTC. Encoded protein: CASSGTSQETQYF. The whole variable domain, filled in from reference TRBV19 and TRBJ2-5, reads DGGITQSPKYLFRKEGQNVTLSCEQNLNHDAMYWYRQDPGQGLRLIYYSQIVNDFQKGDIAEGYSVSREKKESFPLTVTSAQKNPTAFYLCASSGTSQETQYFGPGTRLLVL.